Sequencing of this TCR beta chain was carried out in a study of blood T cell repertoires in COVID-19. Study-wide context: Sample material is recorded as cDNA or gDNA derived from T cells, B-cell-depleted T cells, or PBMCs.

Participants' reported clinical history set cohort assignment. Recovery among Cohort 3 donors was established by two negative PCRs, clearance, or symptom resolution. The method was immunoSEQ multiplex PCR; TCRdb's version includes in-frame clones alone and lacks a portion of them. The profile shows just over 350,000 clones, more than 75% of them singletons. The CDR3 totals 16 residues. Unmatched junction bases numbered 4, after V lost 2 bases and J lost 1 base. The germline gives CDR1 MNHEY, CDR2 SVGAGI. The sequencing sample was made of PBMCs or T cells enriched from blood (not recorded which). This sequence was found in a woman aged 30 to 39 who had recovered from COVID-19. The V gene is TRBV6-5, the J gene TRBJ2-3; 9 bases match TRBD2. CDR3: CASSYRPSGGTDTQYF. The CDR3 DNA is TGTGCCAGCAGTTACCGTCCTAGCGGGGGCACAGATACGCAGTATTTT.